One sample yielded the 5 T cell receptor beta chains listed below, sequenced in a study of CD8 T cells in ankylosing spondylitis. In TCRdb, the 5' RACE reads were re-called with MiXCR into one record per CDR3 protein. The sample carries 200,000 to 250,000 distinct CDR3 sequences, under 12% recorded once. The sample taken for sequencing was blood, either unsorted or a sorted T cell fraction (not recorded which). The receptor set was obtained from a male donor with ankylosing spondylitis or in good health (not recorded which).

The chain joins TRBV7-8 to TRBJ1-2; 10 bases map to TRBD1. The CDR3 is 16 residues long. V shed 2 bases, J shed 4 bases, and the junction held 7 bases outside the gene matches. Germline V gene lookup returns CDR1 SGHVS and CDR2 FQNEAQ. CDR3 DNA sequence: TGTGCCAGCAGCTTAACAGACAGGGGGCGCGGCTATGGCTACACCTTC. Translating it yields CASSLTDRGRGYGYTF.

This clonotype was seen many times. The chain uses TRBV5-1 and TRBJ1-1; the D gene is possibly TRBD1 (5 bases). CDR3 length: 14 residues. V was trimmed by 4 bases and J by 5 bases, leaving 15 bases between them. The germline V gene has CDR1 SGHRS and CDR2 YFSETQ. The DNA of the CDR3 is TGCGCCAGCAGCGATGGGTCTGGGGGAACTGAAGCTTTCTTT. Translating gives CASSDGSGGTEAFF.

This clonotype has a count of ten or more. The chain couples TRBV20-1 to TRBJ2-5; TRBD2 aligns across 11 bases. This CDR3 is 15 amino acids long. Germline CDR1 reads DFQATT; CDR2 reads SNEGSKA (reference sequence). Here the CDR3 DNA reads TGCGCAACACTAAGGACTAGCGGGCCACAAGAGACCCAGTACTTC. Encoded protein: CATLRTSGPQETQYF.

This clonotype has ten or more counts. J is TRBJ2-7 and V is TRBV29-1; D remains unclear. The germline CDR1 and CDR2 sequences are SQVTM and ANQGSEA. The ends were cut back, 1 base at V and 5 bases at J, with 9 bases in the middle. This CDR3 region has 12 residues. The CDR3 spells CSVEGPPDEQYF. Here the CDR3 DNA reads TGCAGCGTTGAAGGGCCACCTGACGAGCAGTACTTC.

This clonotype was recorded at least ten times. The J gene is TRBJ2-1, the V gene TRBV9, with D tentatively TRBD1 (8 bases). V gave up 4 bases and J gave up 4 bases, with 15 bases separating them. Germline loops: CDR1 SGDLS, CDR2 YYNGEE. The CDR3 runs 15 residues. The CDR3: CASSYGQGGYNEQFF. For the CDR3, the DNA is TGTGCCAGCAGCTACGGACAGGGAGGGTACAATGAGCAGTTCTTC.